A single sample is the source of the 16 T cell receptor beta chains below, sequenced in a study of beta chain features in type 1 diabetes. Sequenced material consisted of expressed TCRB transcripts (all of the isolated RNA was reverse transcribed). TCRdb's copy holds only in-frame clones and misses some; the assay was immunoSEQ multiplex PCR. This table has 450,000 to 600,000 clones, around 30% appearing once. Source material: naive CD4+ T cells from blood. Receptors originate from a man younger than 35 in good health.

This clone came up a few times. This sequence joins TRBV29-1 and TRBJ2-5, with a tentative D call TRBD1 (5 bases). The DNA end is a closer match to TRBJ2-7, so the J assignment may be wrong. CDR3 length equals 12 residues. CDR1 is SQVTM, CDR2 ANQGSEA, per germline. This chain's CDR3 is CSSLGQAYEQYF. CDR3 bases: TGCAGCAGCCTAGGACAAGCCTACGAGCAGTACTTC.

The sample holds one count of this clone. The rearrangement joins TRBV4-3 to TRBJ2-7, with TRBD2 identical over 11 bases. CDR1 is LGHNA, CDR2 YSLEER, per germline. This CDR3 is 15 amino acids long. With 0 bases clipped from V and 6 bases from J, the junction kept 4 bases outside the gene matches. CDR3 DNA sequence: TGCGCCAGCAGCCAAGATTTAGCGGGAGGGATCGAGCAGTACTTC. This encodes CASSQDLAGGIEQYF.

This clone was detected only once. The chain uses TRBV29-1 and TRBJ2-7, with D perhaps matching TRBD2 (6 bases). The ends were cut back, 0 bases at V and 0 bases at J, with 21 bases in the middle. CDR3 length: 18 residues. Per germline, CDR1 SQVTM and CDR2 ANQGSEA. The CDR3 bases are TGCAGCGTTGAAGAGATCGGACGGTACGGGGGTAACTCCTACGAGCAGTACTTC. This gives the protein CSVEEIGRYGGNSYEQYF.

This clone appeared a few times. The CDR3 DNA follows: TGTGCCAGCTCATGGGGGGTAGAGAGTGGCACTGAAGCTTTCTTT. This gives the protein CASSWGVESGTEAFF. The J gene is TRBJ1-1, the V gene TRBV18, with D possibly matching TRBD1 (5 bases). CDR3 length equals 15 residues. Trimming removed 5 bases at V and 4 bases at J, with 17 bases between. From germline, CDR1 is KGHSH and CDR2 LQKENI.

This clone was counted a few times. The CDR3 loop is CASSRAPQGYETQYF. Written as DNA, the CDR3 is TGTGCCAGCAGCCGCGCGCCTCAAGGGTATGAGACCCAGTACTTC. The gene calls are TRBV7-2 and TRBJ2-5; D is unresolved. The V end lost 5 bases, the J end lost 5 bases, and 18 bases lay between the germline ends. The CDR3 covers 15 residues. Germline-derived CDR1 and CDR2 are SGHTA and FQGNSA.

This rearrangement joins TRBV7-9 to TRBJ2-7; 8 nucleotides agree with TRBD2. The V gene end was trimmed by 5 bases and the J gene end by 3 bases; junction bases not matched to a gene: 6. This CDR3 region has 14 residues. Germline CDR1 SEHNR, CDR2 FQNEAQ (reference sequence). CDR3 DNA: TGTGCCAGCAGCGAAACTAGCGGATTCTACGAGCAGTACTTC. Protein: CASSETSGFYEQYF.

This chain joins TRBV29-1 and TRBJ2-5, with TRBD2 identical over 7 bases. Germline-derived CDR1 and CDR2 are SQVTM and ANQGSEA. J lost 5 bases, V lost 3 bases, and 9 bases had no gene match. The CDR3 extends over 14 amino acids. The CDR3 here is CSVDLGEGPETQYF. CDR3 coding DNA: TGCAGCGTTGATTTGGGGGAGGGCCCGGAGACCCAGTACTTC. Combining the CDR3 with reference TRBV29-1 and TRBJ2-5 gives the whole variable domain SAVISQKPSRDICQRGTSLTIQCQVDSQVTMMFWYRQQPGQSLTLIATANQGSEATYESGFVIDKFPISRPNLTFSTLTVSNMSPEDSSIYLCSVDLGEGPETQYFGPGTRLLVL.

This clone was recorded a few times. The J gene is TRBJ2-5, the V gene TRBV5-1; D gene ambiguous. Germline CDR1 reads SGHRS; CDR2 reads YFSETQ. This CDR3 has 14 residues. The V end was cut by 0 bases, the J end by 5 bases, with 11 bases between. The CDR3: CASSLEGPSETQYF. The DNA for the CDR3 is TGCGCCAGCAGCTTGGAAGGGCCCTCGGAGACCCAGTACTTC.

The genes are TRBV28 and TRBJ2-1; no reliable D call. The germline V gene has CDR1 MDHEN and CDR2 SYDVKM. The CDR3 sequence is 13 residues long. V lost 7 bases and J lost 8, with 15 bases in between. CDR3 coding DNA: TGTGCCAGCACCATCCGGGCTACGGATGAGCAGTTCTTC. It translates to CASTIRATDEQFF.

V and J are TRBV28 and TRBJ2-5, with TRBD2 matching 8 bases. The V gene's germline CDR1 is MDHEN and CDR2 SYDVKM. The CDR3 is made up of 13 amino acids. The V segment lost 5 bases and the J segment 6 bases; nucleotides outside the gene matches: 5. CDR3 nucleotide sequence: TGTGCCAGCAGTAGCGGGAGTAAGAAGACCCAGTACTTC. Encoded protein: CASSSGSKKTQYF.

Concerning this clone itself: Other DNA sequences in this specimen translate into the identical CDR3. The V gene is TRBV9, the J gene TRBJ1-1; D is undetermined. The V end lost 0 bases, the J end lost 0 bases, and 3 bases lay between the germline ends. Germline loops: CDR1 SGDLS, CDR2 YYNGEE. The CDR3 totals 13 residues. The CDR3 coding sequence is TGTGCCAGCAGCGTAGCCTTGAACACTGAAGCTTTCTTT. It codes for CASSVALNTEAFF.

In DNA, the CDR3 is TGTGCCAGCAGCCAAGAGGCTAGCGGGGCGACCCAGTACTTC. Translating gives CASSQEASGATQYF. The chain carries TRBV14 and TRBJ2-5; 9 positions agree with TRBD2. Germline V gene lookup returns CDR1 SGHDN and CDR2 FVKESK. V gave up 0 bases and J gave up 7 bases; unmatched junction bases: 3. CDR3 length: 14 amino acids.

This clone was seen a few times. The CDR3 DNA reads TGTGCCAGCTCACCACCGAGCGGGAGCCGAGGCAATGAGCAGTTCTTC. This encodes CASSPPSGSRGNEQFF. The chain employs TRBV18 and TRBJ2-1, with 8 bases fitting TRBD2. The CDR3 runs 16 residues. Losses at the gene ends were 0 bases for V and 6 bases for J; bases not matched to a gene: 7. Germline loops: CDR1 KGHSH, CDR2 LQKENI.

Note on this clone: Other nucleotide sequences in the sample specify the same CDR3. The chain joins TRBV30 to TRBJ2-3; unclear D gene. The CDR3 has 14 residues. Per the germline V gene, CDR1 is GTSNPN and CDR2 is SVGIG (reference sequence). V dropped 0 bases and J dropped 0 bases, with 7 bases sitting between them. This CDR3 reads CAWSVLTSTDTQYF. CDR3 nucleotides: TGTGCCTGGAGTGTATTGACTAGCACAGATACGCAGTATTTT.

This clone has a handful of counts. The genes are TRBV9 and TRBJ1-5; D uncertain. The CDR3 covers 15 residues. Germline V gives CDR1 SGDLS, CDR2 YYNGEE. Trimming stripped 0 bases from V and 6 bases from J, with 13 bases between. CDR3 loop: CASSVDPLGGQPQHF. The DNA of the CDR3 is TGTGCCAGCAGCGTAGACCCCCTGGGAGGTCAGCCCCAGCATTTT.

The chain uses TRBV30 and TRBJ2-1; D possibly corresponds to TRBD2 (6 bases). The germline gives CDR1 GTSNPN, CDR2 SVGIG (reference sequence). The CDR3 contains 16 residues. Trimming pared 0 bases from V and 6 bases from J, leaving 18 bases between. CDR3 sequence (DNA): TGTGCCTGGAGTGTACCTTGGGACTCTTGGCCCAATGAGCAGTTCTTC. This gives the protein CAWSVPWDSWPNEQFF. The whole variable domain, filled in from reference TRBV30 and TRBJ2-1, reads SQTIHQWPATLVQPVGSPLSLECTVEGTSNPNLYWYRQAAGRGLQLLFYSVGIGQISSEVPQNLSASRPQDRQFILSSKKLLLSDSGFYLCAWSVPWDSWPNEQFFGPGTRLTVL.